The rows below give T cell receptor beta chains drawn from one sample of a study of a mutant IDH1 vaccine in newly diagnosed glioma. Only in-frame clones appear in the TCRdb table, and some are missing; sequencing was by immunoSEQ multiplex PCR. The sample lists about 96,000 clones, about four fifths occurring once. Source: PBMCs, taken from a glioma patient treated with radiotherapy, temozolomide or both. These receptors were collected from a man aged 40-55 years with glioma. CDR3s include the opening cysteine and the closing phenylalanine or tryptophan. Each record gives: V gene, D gene, J gene, CDR3 DNA, CDR3 protein. The D gene is left open where the match is weak.

v_call: TRBV13; d_call: NA; j_call: TRBJ2-1; cdr3_nt: TGTGCCAGCAGCTTGGGATTTCGGCGGGGCAATGAGCAGTTCTTC; cdr3_aa: CASSLGFRRGNEQFF
v_call: TRBV5-4; d_call: NA; j_call: TRBJ1-1; cdr3_nt: TGTGCCAGCAGCTTGGGGGGGCGCGGAACTGAAGCTTTCTTT; cdr3_aa: CASSLGGRGTEAFF
v_call: TRBV5-4; d_call: NA; j_call: TRBJ2-2; cdr3_nt: TGTGCCAGCAGCTTGGGAGGGGGAAGGGGTGCCGGGGAGCTGTTTTTT; cdr3_aa: CASSLGGGRGAGELFF
v_call: TRBV2; d_call: NA; j_call: TRBJ2-3; cdr3_nt: TGTGCCAGCAGTGAATGGCAGACTAGCACAGATACGCAGTATTTT; cdr3_aa: CASSEWQTSTDTQYF
v_call: TRBV25-1; d_call: TRBD1; j_call: TRBJ1-2; cdr3_nt: TGTGCCAGCAGTGCCGGACAGGGAGGCGGCTACACCTTC; cdr3_aa: CASSAGQGGGYTF
v_call: TRBV4-1; d_call: TRBD1; j_call: TRBJ2-1; cdr3_nt: TGCGCCAGCAGCCAAGATTTAGGGACAGGTCTCATTAATGAGCAGTTCTTC; cdr3_aa: CASSQDLGTGLINEQFF
v_call: TRBV9; d_call: TRBD1; j_call: TRBJ2-3; cdr3_nt: TGTGCCAGCAGCGTCCAGGACAGGGGAGGCACAGATACGCAGTATTTT; cdr3_aa: CASSVQDRGGTDTQYF
v_call: TRBV19; d_call: NA; j_call: TRBJ1-3; cdr3_nt: TGTGCCAGTAGACAGGGACCCATCTCTGGAAACACCATATATTTT; cdr3_aa: CASRQGPISGNTIYF
v_call: TRBV4-3; d_call: NA; j_call: TRBJ2-7; cdr3_nt: TGCGCCAGCAGCCAAGCCGACGGGAGTATTTACGAGCAGTACTTC; cdr3_aa: CASSQADGSIYEQYF
v_call: TRBV27; d_call: NA; j_call: TRBJ1-2; cdr3_nt: TGTGCCACCTTGGGGCTGGGCTATGGCTACACCTTC; cdr3_aa: CATLGLGYGYTF
v_call: TRBV11-2; d_call: TRBD2; j_call: TRBJ2-2; cdr3_nt: TGTGCCAGCAGCTTAGAGGGAGCGGGAGGTGTTGCCGGGGAGCTGTTTTTT; cdr3_aa: CASSLEGAGGVAGELFF